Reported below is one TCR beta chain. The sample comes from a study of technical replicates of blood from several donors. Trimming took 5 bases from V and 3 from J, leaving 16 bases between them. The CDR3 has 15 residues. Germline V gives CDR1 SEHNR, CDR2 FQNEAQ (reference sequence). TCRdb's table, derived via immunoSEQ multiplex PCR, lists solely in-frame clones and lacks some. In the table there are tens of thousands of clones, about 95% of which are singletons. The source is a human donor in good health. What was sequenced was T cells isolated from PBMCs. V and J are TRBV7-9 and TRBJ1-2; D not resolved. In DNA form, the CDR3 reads TGTGCCAGCAGCATCCCAGGCTGGGAGGACTATGGCTACACCTTC. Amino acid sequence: CASSIPGWEDYGYTF.